This T cell receptor beta chain was identified in a study of T cell responses to AZD1222 COVID-19 vaccine. Study as a whole: Analyses pooled second doses at about 4 or about 12 weeks.

Study-level results: Spike-spanning, vaccine-associated CD4 TCRs were dominant at 160-218 and 743-854. Reportedly, nearly half of unique spike TCRs recognized epitopes outside B.1.351/B.1.1.7 mutations. Among those given AZD1222, only six or seven were seropositive at baseline.

Sequencing was performed with immunoSEQ multiplex PCR; in TCRdb, only in-frame clones are kept and a portion is missing. Of approximately 110,000 clones in the sample, approximately 89% are singletons; the top ten hold less than 4.5%. Remarks on this clone: The antigen is unknown.

The V gene lost 6 bases and the J gene lost 2 bases, with 20 bases spanning the gap. This CDR3 comprises 17 residues. The germline V gene encodes CDR1 SGHAT and CDR2 FQNNGV. This sample comprised peripheral blood, obtained on day 0 of AZD1222 vaccination. The receptor's source is an adult in good health. The chain recombines TRBV11-2 with TRBJ2-4, with D perhaps TRBD1 or TRBD2 (5 bases each). CDR3 DNA: TGTGCCAGCAGACAAAGGGACGGAGTTTTTACCAAAAACATTCAGTACTTC. Its translation: CASRQRDGVFTKNIQYF.